Each of the 25 T cell receptor beta chains below was sequenced from the same sample in a study of T cells in Graves' hyperthyroidism and ophthalmopathy. From RNA transcripts, TCR beta CDR3 regions were amplified. TCR CDR3 regions were first amplified by RT-PCR with HTBI primers. TCRdb recomputed calls from the multiplex PCR reads with MiXCR, one row per CDR3 protein. The sample holds 600,000 to 650,000 distinct CDR3 sequences, around 20% seen once. Sequenced input: blood. These receptors originate from a man aged 25 to 45 with Graves' ophthalmopathy.

In this sample, this clonotype turned up a few times. The V call is TRBV7-2, the J call TRBJ1-1, with 8 bases that match TRBD1. This CDR3 has 16 residues. CDR1 and CDR2 (germline): SGHTA, FQGNSA. Trimming took 5 bases from V and 2 from J; bases not matched to a gene: 10. In nucleotides, the CDR3 is TGTGCCAGCAGCCGGAAGGGAGGACAGGGTAACACTGAAGCTTTCTTT. Amino acid sequence: CASSRKGGQGNTEAFF.

The rearrangement uses TRBV14 and TRBJ1-6, with a possible D match to TRBD1 (5 bases). This CDR3 region has 17 residues. Germline CDR1 reads SGHDN; CDR2 reads FVKESK. V was pared by 0 bases and J by 5 bases, with 14 bases between. CDR3 amino acids: CASSQDTAGTNNSPLHF. The DNA for the CDR3 is TGTGCCAGCAGCCAAGATACCGCAGGGACCAATAATTCACCCCTCCACTTT. Looking up the rest from reference TRBV14 and TRBJ1-6 gives the full variable domain: EAGVTQFPSHSVIEKGQTVTLRCDPISGHDNLYWYRRVMGKEIKFLLHFVKESKQDESGMPNNRFLAERTGGTYSTLKVQPAELEDSGVYFCASSQDTAGTNNSPLHFGNGTRLTVT.

This clonotype was counted at least ten times. The chain recombines TRBV18 with TRBJ2-3; D remains unclear. Germline CDR1 KGHSH, CDR2 LQKENI. The V and J ends lost 2 bases and 4 bases respectively, with 4 bases between them. The CDR3 contains 12 residues. The CDR3 spells CASSPTPDTQYF. CDR3 sequence (DNA): TGTGCCAGCTCACCAACTCCAGATACGCAGTATTTT.

In its sample, this clonotype was seen many times. The CDR3 region has the DNA TGTGCCAGCAGCTTAGGTTTTACTCAGCCCCAGCATTTT. Residues: CASSLGFTQPQHF. The gene calls are TRBV11-2 and TRBJ1-5; D is unresolved. The CDR3 length is 13 residues. Germline lookup yields CDR1 SGHAT and CDR2 FQNNGV. Trimming removed 1 base from V and 6 bases from J, with 7 bases in between. The full variable domain, in which reference TRBV11-2 and TRBJ1-5 provide the parts outside the CDR3, is EAGVAQSPRYKIIEKRQSVAFWCNPISGHATLYWYQQILGQGPKLLIQFQNNGVVDDSQLPKDRFSAERLKGVDSTLKIQPAKLEDSAVYLCASSLGFTQPQHFGDGTRLSIL.

The V and J genes are TRBV9 and TRBJ2-1, with TRBD2 identical over 14 bases. The J segment lost 8 bases and the V segment lost 0 bases, leaving 7 bases of the junction unmatched. The germline gives CDR1 SGDLS, CDR2 YYNGEE. There are 17 residues in the CDR3. DNA for the CDR3: TGTGCCAGCAGCGTAGGGTCTGGACTAGCGGGAGGAGATGAGCAGTTCTTC. Its protein is CASSVGSGLAGGDEQFF.

The genes are TRBV20-1 and TRBJ2-1; 7 bases are a match to TRBD2. CDR1 and CDR2 from the germline V gene are DFQATT and SNEGSKA (reference sequence). This CDR3 has 11 amino acids. The ends lost 6 bases at V and 15 bases at J; junction bases unmatched: 11. The CDR3 DNA follows: TGCAGTGCCGCACTAGCGTTTAATCGGTTCTTC. The encoded protein is CSAALAFNRFF.

This clonotype was recorded many times. The J gene is TRBJ2-7, the V gene TRBV18, with D unclear. Germline V gene lookup returns CDR1 KGHSH and CDR2 LQKENI. V was cut by 0 bases and J by 1 base, with 4 bases left in between. This CDR3 has 13 amino acids. CDR3 coding DNA: TGTGCCAGCTCACCACCAGGTTCCTACGAGCAGTACTTC. As protein: CASSPPGSYEQYF. Full variable domain (outside the CDR3, taken from reference TRBV18 and TRBJ2-7): NAGVMQNPRHLVRRRGQEARLRCSPMKGHSHVYWYRQLPEEGLKFMVYLQKENIIDESGMPKERFSAEFPKEGPSILRIQQVVRGDSAAYFCASSPPGSYEQYFGPGTRLTVT.

This chain connects TRBV6-2 or TRBV6-3 to TRBJ2-1; 8 bases are shared with TRBD1. The germline CDR1 and CDR2 sequences are MNHEY and SVGEGT. After removal of 5 bases from V and 4 bases from J, the junction contained 7 bases not matched to a gene. The CDR3 is 15 amino acids. The CDR3 DNA sequence: TGTGCCAGCAGTCGACAGGGGAGTGGGTACAATGAGCAGTTCTTC. This translates into CASSRQGSGYNEQFF.

This clonotype was picked up many times. The V gene is TRBV28, the J gene TRBJ2-3; perhaps TRBD2 as D (6 bases). Deletions cut 6 bases from V and 1 base from J, with 23 bases between. From germline, CDR1 is MDHEN and CDR2 SYDVKM. The length of the CDR3 is 18 residues. As DNA, the CDR3 is TGTGCCAGCAGCCCTAATCGGAGCGGGTCCTGGGGCACAGATACGCAGTATTTT. Amino acids: CASSPNRSGSWGTDTQYF.

This clonotype showed up just once. This chain connects TRBV20-1 to TRBJ2-4, with D possibly matching TRBD2 (5 bases). Trimming took 4 bases from V and 2 from J, leaving 12 bases between them. Germline CDR1 DFQATT, CDR2 SNEGSKA (reference sequence). The CDR3 has 14 amino acids. The CDR3 bases are TGCAGTGCTATTGACGACGGGACCAAAAACATTCAGTACTTC. Residues: CSAIDDGTKNIQYF.

The chain carries TRBV20-1 and TRBJ1-6; 7 nucleotides agree with TRBD1. Germline-derived CDR1 and CDR2 are DFQATT and SNEGSKA (reference sequence). V gave up 3 bases and J gave up 9 bases; unmatched junction bases: 17. There are 17 residues in the CDR3. The CDR3 loop reads CSARTQGRTFLSSPLHF. The DNA of the CDR3 is TGCAGTGCTAGGACACAGGGGAGGACCTTCCTTAGTTCACCCCTCCACTTT.

This clonotype has a count of ten or more. The V gene is TRBV11-2, the J gene TRBJ2-7; unclear D gene. This CDR3 has 13 amino acids. Germline V gene lookup returns CDR1 SGHAT and CDR2 FQNNGV. The V end lost 1 base, the J end lost 7 bases, and 11 bases lay between the germline ends. The CDR3: CASSLAPTREQYF. Written as DNA, the CDR3 is TGTGCCAGCAGCTTAGCTCCGACTCGGGAGCAGTACTTC.

The chain combines TRBV7-2 with TRBJ1-5; D is possibly TRBD1 (6 bases). V gave up 5 bases and J gave up 5 bases, with 16 bases separating them. Germline-derived CDR1 and CDR2 are SGHTA and FQGNSA. This CDR3 spans 15 amino acids. The CDR3 nucleotides are TGTGCCAGCAGCCAACTCGGGACACCTCATCAGCCCCAGCATTTT. Translating gives CASSQLGTPHQPQHF.

This clonotype was seen a handful of times. This sequence joins TRBV6-5 and TRBJ2-3; D might be TRBD1 (6 bases). CDR1 and CDR2 from the germline V gene are MNHEY and SVGAGI. The ends were cut back, 8 bases at V and 3 bases at J, with 15 bases in the middle. The CDR3 runs to 14 residues. The CDR3 bases are TGTGCCAGCGGTTGGACAGCTCAAACAGATACGCAGTATTTT. Translation gives CASGWTAQTDTQYF.

This clonotype was counted a few times. This rearrangement joins TRBV27 to TRBJ2-3; D not resolved. The V gene lost 5 bases and the J gene lost 1 base, with 13 bases spanning the gap. The length of the CDR3 is 15 residues. CDR1 is MNHEY and CDR2 is SMNVEV in the germline V gene (reference sequence). The CDR3 reads CASSGGRAGTDTQYF. The CDR3 DNA sequence: TGTGCCAGCAGTGGTGGTCGGGCCGGCACAGATACGCAGTATTTT.

This sequence joins TRBV7-9 and TRBJ2-1; 7 nucleotides line up with TRBD1. The V and J ends lost 5 bases and 8 bases, in that order; junction bases with no gene match: 12. CDR3 length equals 15 residues. Per the germline V gene, CDR1 is SEHNR and CDR2 is FQNEAQ (reference sequence). CDR3 sequence: CASSATTGAKYEQFF. In nucleotides, the CDR3 is TGTGCCAGCAGCGCCACCACAGGGGCGAAATATGAGCAGTTCTTC.

This clonotype has only a few counts. This chain connects TRBV18 to TRBJ1-1, with D unresolved. Germline CDR1 KGHSH, CDR2 LQKENI. V lost 0 bases and J 7 bases, leaving 15 bases between the germline ends. CDR3 length equals 15 residues. Written as DNA, the CDR3 is TGTGCCAGCTCACCACCCCTGGCGCTTTCGGGTGAAGCTTTCTTT. It yields the protein CASSPPLALSGEAFF.

This clonotype was recorded many times. CDR3 loop: CASSLDSGQVYNEQFF. CDR3 sequence (DNA): TGTGCCAGCAGCTTAGATTCGGGACAGGTGTACAATGAGCAGTTCTTC. The V call is TRBV11-3, the J call TRBJ2-1; 8 bases align to TRBD1. Trimming at V came to 0 bases and at J to 4 bases, leaving 5 bases not matched to a gene. CDR1 and CDR2 from the germline V gene are SGHNT and YENEEA. CDR3 length equals 16 residues.

This clonotype was seen at least ten times. This sequence joins TRBV28 and TRBJ1-1, with D hard to call. The length of the CDR3 is 13 residues. The germline CDR1 and CDR2 sequences are MDHEN and SYDVKM. V lost 6 bases and J lost 5, with 13 bases in between. The CDR3 region is CASSLGPGTEAFF. CDR3 DNA sequence: TGTGCCAGCAGCCTAGGTCCGGGGACTGAAGCTTTCTTT. The full variable domain, in which reference TRBV28 and TRBJ1-1 provide the parts outside the CDR3, is DVKVTQSSRYLVKRTGEKVFLECVQDMDHENMFWYRQDPGLGLRLIYFSYDVKMKEKGDIPEGYSVSREKKERFSLILESASTNQTSMYLCASSLGPGTEAFFGQGTRLTVV.

This clonotype was observed a few times. V usage is TRBV9 and J usage is TRBJ2-3; tentatively, D is TRBD2 (5 bases). Trimming cost V 4 bases and J 0 bases, with 12 bases left between them. The V gene's germline CDR1 is SGDLS and CDR2 YYNGEE. The CDR3 covers 15 residues. The CDR3 spells CASSKFGESTDTQYF. CDR3 nucleotides: TGTGCCAGCAGCAAATTCGGGGAGAGCACAGATACGCAGTATTTT.

This clonotype was seen only a few times. This chain joins TRBV12-5 and TRBJ2-2; 8 bases are shared with TRBD2. CDR3 length: 17 amino acids. Per germline, CDR1 LGHNT and CDR2 FRNRAP. After removal of 3 bases from V and 0 bases from J, the junction contained 6 bases not matched to a gene. Here the CDR3 DNA reads TGTGCTAGTGGTTTCCGAATAGCGGGGACGAACACCGGGGAGCTGTTTTTT. It translates to CASGFRIAGTNTGELFF.

This clonotype has at least ten counts. The V call is TRBV12-3 or TRBV12-4, the J call TRBJ1-6; possible D gene TRBD1, 5 bases. The CDR3 is 14 amino acids. The V end was cut by 3 bases, the J end by 7 bases, with 10 bases between. This chain's CDR3 is CASSLRQGNSPLHF. The CDR3 region has the DNA TGTGCCAGCAGTTTGAGGCAGGGAAATTCACCCCTCCACTTT.

This clonotype was picked up many times. The chain has TRBV11-3 and TRBJ2-7; 7 bases match TRBD2. Germline V gene data show CDR1 as SGHNT and CDR2 as YENEEA. V dropped 4 bases and J dropped 5; count of bases not matched to a gene: 8. This CDR3 is 14 amino acids long. The CDR3, as DNA: TGTGCCAGCAGCTCCAATAGCGGGCCTCACGAGCAGTACTTC. This gives the protein CASSSNSGPHEQYF.

This clonotype showed up many times. The chain links TRBV5-1 to TRBJ1-4; D remains unclear. The CDR3 is 15 amino acids. Trimming stripped 0 bases from V and 2 bases from J, with 8 bases between. Germline V lookup: CDR1 SGHRS, CDR2 YFSETQ. CDR3 region: CASSLGWTTNEKLFF. In DNA form, the CDR3 reads TGCGCCAGCAGCTTGGGGTGGACCACTAATGAAAAACTGTTTTTT. Supplemented by reference TRBV5-1 and TRBJ1-4, the full variable domain reads KAGVTQTPRYLIKTRGQQVTLSCSPISGHRSVSWYQQTPGQGLQFLFEYFSETQRNKGNFPGRFSGRQFSNSRSEMNVSTLELGDSALYLCASSLGWTTNEKLFFGSGTQLSVL.

The DNA for the CDR3 is TGTGCCACCAGCGGGGACGACTCCTACGAGCAGTACTTC. It encodes CATSGDDSYEQYF. The V and J genes are TRBV15 and TRBJ2-7, with D perhaps TRBD1 or TRBD2 (5 bases each). The germline gives CDR1 LNHNV, CDR2 YYDKDF (reference sequence). This CDR3 contains 13 residues. Trimming removed 5 bases from V and 0 bases from J, with 8 bases in between.